The 18 T cell receptor beta chains listed next were all sequenced from one sample in a study of CD8 T cells in Susac syndrome (dated by TCRdb to between 2018 and 2020). Libraries were built with the immunoSEQ multiplex PCR assay. RNA was extracted with the RNeasy kit and about 0.5 to 1 ug was reverse transcribed using random hexamers. TCRdb applied fastp at Q25 and MiXCR to the public reads, then kept only in-frame beta chains. Records with the same CDR3 protein are collapsed into one entry carrying the most frequent genes and DNA. The sample table contains under 150,000 distinct CDR3 sequences; only one count was recorded for around 80% of them. Around 0.51% of the sample is held by the ten biggest clonotypes. The sequencing sample was made of CD8+ T cells from PBMCs. Receptor source: a human donor with multiple sclerosis.

V usage is TRBV30 and J usage is TRBJ1-5; 8 bases line up with TRBD1. The CDR3 totals 17 residues. With 0 bases clipped from V and 4 bases from J, the junction kept 11 bases outside the gene matches. The germline V gene has CDR1 GTSNPN and CDR2 SVGIG (reference sequence). As DNA, the CDR3 is TGTGCCTGGAGTGTATCAAAGGGGACAGGATGGAATCAGCCCCAGCATTTT. This translates into CAWSVSKGTGWNQPQHF.

The rearrangement links TRBV12-3 or TRBV12-4 to TRBJ1-5; TRBD1 might be the D (5 bases). The V end was cut by 5 bases, the J end by 1 base, with 9 bases between. The CDR3 spans 14 residues. CDR3 in DNA: TGTGCCAGCAGTAAATACAGGAGCAATCAGCCCCAGCATTTT. This translates into CASSKYRSNQPQHF.

The V call is TRBV9, the J call TRBJ2-3; 12 nucleotides match TRBD2. V lost 4 bases and J lost 4; bases outside the gene matches: 7. The length of the CDR3 is 16 residues. CDR1 is SGDLS, CDR2 YYNGEE, per germline. CDR3 amino acids: CASSLLGLAGSDTQYF. Here the CDR3 DNA reads TGTGCCAGCAGCCTTCTAGGACTAGCGGGATCAGATACGCAGTATTTT.

This chain uses TRBV2 with TRBJ2-2, with 8 bases that match TRBD2. The CDR3 loop spans 17 amino acids. The J segment lost 1 base and the V segment lost 4 bases, leaving 8 bases of the junction unmatched. CDR1 SNHLY and CDR2 FYNNEI come from the germline V gene. The CDR3 nucleotides are TGTGCCAGCAGTGTAATGACTAGCGAACTGAACACCGGGGAGCTGTTTTTT. Translation gives CASSVMTSELNTGELFF.

This chain connects TRBV29-1 to TRBJ1-1; tentative D call: TRBD1 (6 bases). The V end lost 3 bases, the J end lost 1 base, and 6 bases lay between the germline ends. Looked up from germline, CDR1 is SQVTM and CDR2 is ANQGSEA. CDR3 length: 12 residues. The CDR3 region is CSVEGQNTEAFF. In nucleotides, the CDR3 is TGCAGCGTTGAGGGACAGAACACTGAAGCTTTCTTT.

This chain links TRBV20-1 with TRBJ2-5, with 13 bases identical to TRBD2. Trimming took 1 base from V and 7 from J; bases not matched to a gene: 6. The CDR3 has 15 residues. Germline V CDR1 and CDR2: DFQATT, SNEGSKA (reference sequence). The chain's CDR3 is CSARAGLAGEGTQYF. Written as DNA, the CDR3 is TGCAGTGCTAGAGCCGGACTAGCGGGGGAGGGGACCCAGTACTTC.

The V and J genes are TRBV9 and TRBJ1-1; TRBD1 is a possible D gene (6 bases). V lost 0 bases and J 3 bases, leaving 12 bases between the germline ends. Germline V gene sequence: CDR1 SGDLS, CDR2 YYNGEE. The CDR3 has 15 amino acids. The CDR3 sequence is CASSVEWGAYTEAFF. CDR3 DNA sequence: TGTGCCAGCAGCGTAGAATGGGGGGCCTACACTGAAGCTTTCTTT.

The genes are TRBV30 and TRBJ2-5, with 9 positions matching TRBD2. The V segment lost 1 base and the J segment 5 bases; nucleotides outside the gene matches: 5. Germline CDR1 and CDR2: GTSNPN and SVGIG (reference sequence). This CDR3 has 14 residues. This chain's CDR3 is CAWSDLAGMETQYF. DNA for the CDR3: TGTGCCTGGAGTGACCTAGCGGGAATGGAGACCCAGTACTTC.

V is TRBV5-1 and J is TRBJ1-1; D is possibly TRBD1 (5 bases). Trimming removed 4 bases from V and 3 bases from J, with 10 bases in between. CDR3 length: 13 residues. Germline V gene data show CDR1 as SGHRS and CDR2 as YFSETQ. Written as DNA, the CDR3 is TGCGCCAGCAGCCTACGGGACGACACTGAAGCTTTCTTT. Protein product: CASSLRDDTEAFF.

The chain recombines TRBV10-2 with TRBJ1-1; possibly TRBD1 for D (6 bases). Trimming removed 6 bases from V and 1 base from J, with 9 bases in between. The CDR3 runs to 13 residues. Germline values: CDR1 WSHSY, CDR2 SAAADI. The CDR3 bases are TGCGCCAGCAGATCACAGGGGAACACTGAAGCTTTCTTT. Translation: CASRSQGNTEAFF.

The chain uses TRBV4-3 and TRBJ1-1; D remains ambiguous. Germline V lookup: CDR1 LGHNA, CDR2 YSLEER. V was trimmed by 0 bases and J by 2 bases, leaving 10 bases between them. This CDR3 spans 15 amino acids. CDR3 region: CASSQDRWKNTEAFF. Written as DNA, the CDR3 is TGCGCCAGCAGCCAAGATCGATGGAAAAACACTGAAGCTTTCTTT.

This chain uses TRBV12-3 or TRBV12-4 with TRBJ2-1, with a tentative D call TRBD1 (6 bases). The germline V and J ends were trimmed by 3 bases and 0 bases, with 12 bases remaining between them. CDR3 length: 16 amino acids. CDR3 sequence: CASSFSQGSSYNEQFF. CDR3 DNA: TGTGCCAGCAGTTTCTCTCAGGGGAGCTCCTACAATGAGCAGTTCTTC.

This clonotype was seen just once. The chain employs TRBV3-1 and TRBJ1-5; TRBD1 might be the D (6 bases). CDR1 and CDR2 from the germline V gene are LGHDT and YNNKEL (reference sequence). The CDR3 totals 16 residues. V was pared by 1 base and J by 0 bases, with 10 bases between. The DNA of the CDR3 is TGTGCCAGCAGCCAAGTGGAGGGGGATAGCAATCAGCCCCAGCATTTT. This codes for CASSQVEGDSNQPQHF.

The gene calls are TRBV7-9 and TRBJ2-3; perhaps TRBD2 as D (5 bases). The germline V gene has CDR1 SEHNR and CDR2 FQNEAQ (reference sequence). CDR3 length: 17 residues. Trimming removed 1 base from V and 1 base from J, with 15 bases in between. CDR3 bases: TGTGCCAGCAGCTTAGGGGTCGAGGGATTCGGCACAGATACGCAGTATTTT. Encoded protein: CASSLGVEGFGTDTQYF.

The chain combines TRBV4-3 with TRBJ1-2, with D possibly being TRBD1 (5 bases). The CDR3 extends over 15 amino acids. V lost 1 base and J lost 4, with 13 bases in between. Germline V lookup: CDR1 LGHNA, CDR2 YSLEER. Here the CDR3 DNA reads TGCGCCAGCAGCCAAGTTGGGGACCCGAGCTATGGCTACACCTTC. This translates into CASSQVGDPSYGYTF.

DNA for the CDR3: TGTGCCAGCAGTTTTTTCGACACGAGCTCCTACAATGAGCAGTTCTTC. Amino acids: CASSFFDTSSYNEQFF. The V gene is TRBV12-3 or TRBV12-4, the J gene TRBJ2-1; unclear D gene. This CDR3 region has 16 residues. Trimming removed 3 bases from V and 0 bases from J, with 12 bases in between.

This chain links TRBV7-3 with TRBJ2-1; 7 nucleotides align to TRBD2. This CDR3 spans 15 amino acids. Germline values: CDR1 SGHTA, CDR2 FQGTGA. With 5 bases clipped from V and 8 bases from J, the junction kept 12 bases outside the gene matches. CDR3 sequence reads: CASSPLSGGKDEQFF. CDR3 nucleotides: TGTGCCAGCAGCCCCCTCTCGGGAGGAAAGGATGAGCAGTTCTTC.

The V gene is TRBV27, the J gene TRBJ2-3, with 7 bases fitting TRBD1. The CDR3 has 15 residues. Germline V CDR1 and CDR2: MNHEY, SMNVEV (reference sequence). J gave up 10 bases and V 5 bases, and 15 bases lay outside the gene matches. The CDR3 here is CASSASDRRAAPQYF. DNA for the CDR3: TGTGCCAGCAGTGCCTCGGACAGGAGAGCGGCTCCGCAGTATTTT.